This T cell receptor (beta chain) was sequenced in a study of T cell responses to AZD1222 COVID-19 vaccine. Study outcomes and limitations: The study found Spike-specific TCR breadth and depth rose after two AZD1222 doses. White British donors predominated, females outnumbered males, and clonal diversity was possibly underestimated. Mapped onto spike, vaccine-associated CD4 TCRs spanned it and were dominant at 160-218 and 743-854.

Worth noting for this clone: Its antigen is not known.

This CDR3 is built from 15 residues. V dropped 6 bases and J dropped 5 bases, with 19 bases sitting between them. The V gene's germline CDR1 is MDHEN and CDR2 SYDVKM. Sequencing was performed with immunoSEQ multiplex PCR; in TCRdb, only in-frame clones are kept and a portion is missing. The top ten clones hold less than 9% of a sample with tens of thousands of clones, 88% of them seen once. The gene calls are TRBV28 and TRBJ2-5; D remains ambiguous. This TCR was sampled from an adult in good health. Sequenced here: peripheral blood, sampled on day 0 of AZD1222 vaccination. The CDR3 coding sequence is TGTGCCAGCAGCCAAGACCCGCAGAAGTGGGAGACCCAGTACTTC. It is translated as CASSQDPQKWETQYF.